The clone carrying this TCR beta chain turned up a few times. Its target is not known. These data originate in a study of T cells in narcolepsy. Overall study context: Patients with NT1 or NT2 and healthy control donors were enrolled. Study-wide findings and caveats: Autoreactive clone sequences were missing from some blood memory CD4+ repertoires. Blood of same and different patients, but not healthy controls, reportedly held recurring autoreactive clonotypes. Comparing one patient's CSF and blood CD4+ clonotypes highlighted HCRT- and TRIB2-specific autoreactive clonotypes.

The assay was immunoSEQ multiplex PCR, and TCRdb's table has in-frame clones only and misses some. The table has about 30,000 clones, roughly four fifths seen once. V shed 3 bases and J 5 bases; nucleotides not matched to a gene: 13. CDR1 SGHDT and CDR2 YYEEEE come from the germline V gene. The CDR3 spans 18 residues. This chain links TRBV5-6 with TRBJ2-2, with 10 nucleotides matching TRBD2. Sequenced input: CD45RA- memory CD4+ T cells from PBMCs. This sequence was found in a human donor with narcolepsy. CDR3 protein: CASSWGSSGGSWTGELFF. CDR3 in DNA: TGTGCCAGCAGCTGGGGCTCTAGCGGGGGATCTTGGACCGGGGAGCTGTTTTTT.